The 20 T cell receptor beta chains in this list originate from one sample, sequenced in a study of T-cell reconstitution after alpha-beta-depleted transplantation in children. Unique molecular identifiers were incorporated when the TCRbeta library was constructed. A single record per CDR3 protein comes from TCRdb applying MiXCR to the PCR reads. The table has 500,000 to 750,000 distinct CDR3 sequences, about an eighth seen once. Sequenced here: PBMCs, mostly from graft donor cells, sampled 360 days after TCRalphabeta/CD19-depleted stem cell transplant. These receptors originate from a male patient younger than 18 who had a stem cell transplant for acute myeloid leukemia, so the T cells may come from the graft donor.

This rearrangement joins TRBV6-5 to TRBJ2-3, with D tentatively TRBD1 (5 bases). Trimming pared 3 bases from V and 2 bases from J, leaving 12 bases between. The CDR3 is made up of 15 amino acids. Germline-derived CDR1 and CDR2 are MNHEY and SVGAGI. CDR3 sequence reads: CASSYGLGDTDTQYF. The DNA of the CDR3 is TGTGCCAGCAGTTATGGGCTAGGGGACACAGATACGCAGTATTTT.

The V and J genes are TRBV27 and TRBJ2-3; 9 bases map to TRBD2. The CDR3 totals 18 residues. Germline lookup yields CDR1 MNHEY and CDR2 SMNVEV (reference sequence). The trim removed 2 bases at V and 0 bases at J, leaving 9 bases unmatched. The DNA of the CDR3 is TGTGCCAGCAGTTTAGTCAAGCTAGCGGGGATTAGCACAGATACGCAGTATTTT. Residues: CASSLVKLAGISTDTQYF.

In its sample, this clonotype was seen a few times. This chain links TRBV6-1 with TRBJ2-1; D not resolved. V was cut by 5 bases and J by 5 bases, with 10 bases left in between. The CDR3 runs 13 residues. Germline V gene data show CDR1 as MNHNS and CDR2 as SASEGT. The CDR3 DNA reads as TGTGCCAGCAGTCCGGAAGCTCACAATGAGCAGTTCTTC. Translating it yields CASSPEAHNEQFF.

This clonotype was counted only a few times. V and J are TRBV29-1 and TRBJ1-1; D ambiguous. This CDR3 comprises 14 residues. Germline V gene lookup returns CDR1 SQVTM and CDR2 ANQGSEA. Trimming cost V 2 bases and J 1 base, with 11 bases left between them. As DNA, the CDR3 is TGCAGCGTTGAATCTAGGGCGAAGAACACTGAAGCTTTCTTT. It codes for CSVESRAKNTEAFF. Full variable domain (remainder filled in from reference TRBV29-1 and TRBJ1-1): SAVISQKPSRDICQRGTSLTIQCQVDSQVTMMFWYRQQPGQSLTLIATANQGSEATYESGFVIDKFPISRPNLTFSTLTVSNMSPEDSSIYLCSVESRAKNTEAFFGQGTRLTVV.

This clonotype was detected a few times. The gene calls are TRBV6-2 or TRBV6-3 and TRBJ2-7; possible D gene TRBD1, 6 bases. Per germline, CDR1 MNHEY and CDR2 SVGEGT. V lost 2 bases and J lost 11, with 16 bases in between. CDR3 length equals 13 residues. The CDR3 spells CASSYETGPVKYF. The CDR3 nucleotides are TGTGCCAGCAGTTACGAAACAGGGCCGGTCAAGTACTTC.

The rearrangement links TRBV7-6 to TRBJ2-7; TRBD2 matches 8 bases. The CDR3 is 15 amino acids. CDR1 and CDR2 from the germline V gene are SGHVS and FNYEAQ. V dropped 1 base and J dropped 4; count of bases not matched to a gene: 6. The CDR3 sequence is CASSLGAGEGYEQYF. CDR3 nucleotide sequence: TGTGCCAGCAGCTTAGGAGCGGGAGAGGGTTACGAGCAGTACTTC.

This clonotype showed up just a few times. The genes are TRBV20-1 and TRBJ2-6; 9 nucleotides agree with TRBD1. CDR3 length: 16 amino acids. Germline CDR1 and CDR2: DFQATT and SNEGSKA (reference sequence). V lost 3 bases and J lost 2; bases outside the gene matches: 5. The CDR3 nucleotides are TGCAGTGCTAGGGAACAGGGGGCGGCTGGGGCCAACGTCCTGACTTTC. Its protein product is CSAREQGAAGANVLTF.

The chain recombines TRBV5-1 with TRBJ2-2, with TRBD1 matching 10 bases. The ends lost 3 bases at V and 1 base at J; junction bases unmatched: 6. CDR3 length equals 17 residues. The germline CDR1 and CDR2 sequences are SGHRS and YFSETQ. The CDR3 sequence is CASSYTRTGGNTGELFF. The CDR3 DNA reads TGCGCCAGCAGCTATACCCGGACAGGGGGGAACACCGGGGAGCTGTTTTTT.

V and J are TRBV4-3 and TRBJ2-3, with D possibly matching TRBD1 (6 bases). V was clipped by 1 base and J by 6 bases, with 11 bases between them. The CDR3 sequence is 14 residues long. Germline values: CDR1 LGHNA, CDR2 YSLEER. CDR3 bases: TGCGCCAGCAGCCAAGGTTCAGGGGTTGATACGCAGTATTTT. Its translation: CASSQGSGVDTQYF.

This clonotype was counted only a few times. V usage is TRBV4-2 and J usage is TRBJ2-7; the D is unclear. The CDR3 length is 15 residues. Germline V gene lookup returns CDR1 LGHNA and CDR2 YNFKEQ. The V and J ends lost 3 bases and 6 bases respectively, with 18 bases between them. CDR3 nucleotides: TGTGCCAGCAGCCATGTCGGGTCAGACTCCCTCGAGCAGTACTTC. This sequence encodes CASSHVGSDSLEQYF.

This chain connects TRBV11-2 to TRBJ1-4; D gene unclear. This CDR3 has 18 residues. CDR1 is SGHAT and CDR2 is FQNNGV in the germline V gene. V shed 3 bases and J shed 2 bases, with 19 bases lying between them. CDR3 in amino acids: CASSFRRQKRGTNEKLFF. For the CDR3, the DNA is TGTGCCAGCAGCTTTCGAAGGCAGAAAAGAGGGACTAATGAAAAACTGTTTTTT.

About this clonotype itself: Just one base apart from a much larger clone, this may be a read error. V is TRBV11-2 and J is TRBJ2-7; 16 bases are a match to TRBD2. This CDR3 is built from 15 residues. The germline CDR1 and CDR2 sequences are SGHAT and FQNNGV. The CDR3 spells CASSSGLAGGGERYF. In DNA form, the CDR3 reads TGTGCCAGCAGTTCGGGACTAGCGGGAGGGGGCGAGCGGTACTTC.

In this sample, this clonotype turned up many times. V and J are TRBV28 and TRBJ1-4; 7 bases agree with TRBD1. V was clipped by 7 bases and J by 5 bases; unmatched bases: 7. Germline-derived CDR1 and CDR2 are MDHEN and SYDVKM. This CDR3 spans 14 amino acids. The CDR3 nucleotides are TGTGCCAGCACCCGGGGGACAGTCAATGAAAAACTGTTTTTT. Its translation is CASTRGTVNEKLFF.

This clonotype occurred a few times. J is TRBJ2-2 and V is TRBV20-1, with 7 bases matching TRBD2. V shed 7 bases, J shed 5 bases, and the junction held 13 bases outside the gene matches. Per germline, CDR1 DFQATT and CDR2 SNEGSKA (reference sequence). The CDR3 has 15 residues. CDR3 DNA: TGCAGTGGCAATATCGCGGGAGAGGGGACCGGGGAGCTGTTTTTT. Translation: CSGNIAGEGTGELFF.

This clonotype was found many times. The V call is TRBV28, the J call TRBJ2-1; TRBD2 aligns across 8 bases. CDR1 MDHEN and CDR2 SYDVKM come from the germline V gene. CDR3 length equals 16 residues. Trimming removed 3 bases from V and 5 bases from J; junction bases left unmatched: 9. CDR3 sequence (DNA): TGTGCCAGCAGTTTCCCCAAGCGGGAGTATAACAATGAGCAGTTCTTC. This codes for CASSFPKREYNNEQFF.

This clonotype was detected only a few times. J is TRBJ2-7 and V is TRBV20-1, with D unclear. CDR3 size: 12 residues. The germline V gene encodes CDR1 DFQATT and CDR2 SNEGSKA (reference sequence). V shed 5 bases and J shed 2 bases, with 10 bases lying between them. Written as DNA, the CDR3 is TGCAGTGCTTCCCTGGCACCCTACGAGCAGTACTTC. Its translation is CSASLAPYEQYF.

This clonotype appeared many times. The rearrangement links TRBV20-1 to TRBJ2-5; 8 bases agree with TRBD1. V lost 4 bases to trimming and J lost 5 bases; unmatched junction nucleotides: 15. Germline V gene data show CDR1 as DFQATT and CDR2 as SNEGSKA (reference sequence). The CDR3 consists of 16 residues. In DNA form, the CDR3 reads TGCAGTGCTACACCGGACAGGGACGTAAGCTTCGAGACCCAGTACTTC. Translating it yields CSATPDRDVSFETQYF.

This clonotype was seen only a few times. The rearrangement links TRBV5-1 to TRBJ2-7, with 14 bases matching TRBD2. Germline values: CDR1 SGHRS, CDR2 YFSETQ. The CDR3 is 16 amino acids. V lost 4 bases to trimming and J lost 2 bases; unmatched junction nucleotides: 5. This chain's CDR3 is CASSPGLAGGAYEQYF. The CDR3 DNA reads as TGCGCCAGCAGCCCTGGACTAGCGGGAGGCGCCTACGAGCAGTACTTC.

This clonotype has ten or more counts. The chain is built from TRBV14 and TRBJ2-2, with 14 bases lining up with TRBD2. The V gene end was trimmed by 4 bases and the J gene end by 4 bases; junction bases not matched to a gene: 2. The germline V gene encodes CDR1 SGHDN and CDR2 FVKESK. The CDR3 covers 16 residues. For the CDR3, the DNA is TGTGCCAGCAGCCGACTAGCGGGAGGGATCACCGGGGAGCTGTTTTTT. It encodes CASSRLAGGITGELFF.

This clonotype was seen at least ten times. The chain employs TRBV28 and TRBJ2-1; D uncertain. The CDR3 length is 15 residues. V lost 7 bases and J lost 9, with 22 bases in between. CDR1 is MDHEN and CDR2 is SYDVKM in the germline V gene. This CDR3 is CASTYAPQPHTEQFF. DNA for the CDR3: TGTGCCAGCACCTACGCGCCACAACCGCACACTGAGCAGTTCTTC.